This TCR beta chain came from a study of T cell responses to AZD1222 COVID-19 vaccine. Overall study: Whether given at about 4 or about 12 weeks, second doses were pooled.

Study-wide results and limits: Baseline seropositivity occurred in only a handful of AZD1222 recipients. Clonal diversity may have been underestimated in mostly white British donors. Scientists sampled the repertoires only once the peak T cell response had passed.

With 4 bases clipped from V and 6 bases from J, the junction kept 13 bases outside the gene matches. Germline-derived CDR1 and CDR2 are LGHDT and YNNKEL (reference sequence). CDR3 length equals 16 residues. Clones were sequenced by immunoSEQ multiplex PCR, and TCRdb holds only the in-frame ones, with some missing. Among some 97,000 clones listed, about 87% were seen once. In regard to this clone: What it binds is unknown.

Sequenced here: peripheral blood, sampled on day 0 of AZD1222 vaccination. This sequence originates from an adult in good health. This sequence joins TRBV3-1 (or the pseudogene TRBV3-2) and TRBJ2-3; TRBD2 matches 7 bases. The chain's CDR3 is CASSLEKGGRADTQYF. CDR3 DNA: TGTGCCAGCAGCCTAGAAAAGGGCGGGAGAGCCGATACGCAGTATTTT.